This entry features one T cell receptor beta chain sequence. Its matching antigen is unknown. Germline V gene data show CDR1 as LNHNV and CDR2 as YYDKDF (reference sequence). The V end lost 4 bases, the J end lost 2 bases, and 0 bases lay between the germline ends. The CDR3 covers 11 residues. The record originates from a study of yellow fever vaccine responses in identical twins. The study, taken as a whole, reports: Among the twins, the vaccine T cell response reportedly seemed partly convergent and partly personalized.

TCRdb called the RT-PCR reads again in MiXCR, with one record for every CDR3 protein. The sample consists of several thousand distinct CDR3 sequences, 77% of them appearing once. The chain recombines TRBV15 with TRBJ2-1; no clear D gene. The origin of this receptor is a woman aged 18-30 years who received the yellow fever vaccine. The sequencing used T cells from blood (PBMCs), unsorted or a sorted subset (not recorded which), collected before or after yellow fever vaccination (not recorded which). Here the CDR3 DNA reads TGTGCCACCAGCACCTACAATGAGCAGTTCTTC. Its translation: CATSTYNEQFF.